This T cell receptor (beta chain) was identified in a study of Ad26.COV2.S vaccination and SARS-CoV-2 variants (dated by TCRdb to about 2021). Broadly, across the study: Donors in the vaccine arm were drawn from COV1001, a phase I-IIa trial of Ad26.COV2.S in healthy adults that was multicentre, randomized, double-blind and placebo-controlled. Ad26.COV2.S was administered intramuscularly at 5 x 10^10 or 1 x 10^11 viral particles, either as a single shot or as two shots given 56 days apart. The specificity and breadth of SARS-CoV-2-reactive T cell receptors after Ad26.COV2.S vaccination were assessed by TCRbeta repertoire sequencing. A total of around 32 samples were included in the TCR-sequenced set, comprising around 20 Ad26.COV2.S vaccine recipients, 5 placebo recipients and 8 SARS-CoV-2 convalescent individuals. Trial participants were randomized into five groups of five, in which low-dose or high-dose Ad26.COV2.S was given once or twice, or placebo was given on both occasions. Investigators remained blinded to trial group allocation during experiments and outcome assessment. The research as a whole found: Vaccine and placebo recipients had comparable non-spike TCR breadth, which fits with the vaccine containing only spike. Comparing responses between vaccine doses or regimens was not something the study was powered to do. After vaccination, spike-specific CD8+ and CD4+ T cell responses were reported to show substantial breadth. The authors noted that total T cell responses may have been underestimated by the TCR breadth and depth analyses. Ad26.COV2.S recipients had higher spike-specific TCR breadth than placebo recipients (P = 0.0014).

The immunoSEQ Assay was used to sequence TCRbeta CDR3 regions. After extraction, genomic DNA underwent amplification by bias-controlled multiplex PCR, followed by high-throughput sequencing. In the paper's pipeline: Collapsing and filtering of sequences were performed to quantify the absolute abundance of each unique TCRbeta CDR3 region. Usable DNA was measured by amplifying reference genes present in all nucleated cells, and TCRbeta template counts were normalized to that usable DNA to estimate T cell fraction. Repertoire TCRs were annotated as SARS-CoV-2-specific when V gene, CDR3 amino acid sequence and J gene were exactly matched to a known reactive TCR set. The reference SARS-CoV-2 TCR set was derived from MIRA and filtered for enrichment in COVID-19-positive ImmuneCODE repertoires, a step that removed public or cross-reactive TCRs. Using the MIRA antigens, annotated TCRs were further analysed by specific ORF or by position within an ORF. Breadth was defined as annotated unique rearrangements over total unique productive rearrangements; depth was the summed frequency of those rearrangements. Two-sided Wilcoxon rank-sum tests were used to compare TCR breadth between groups. Entries here come from immuneACCESS through TCRdb and include only in-frame sequences with V and J called. Some clones fail to appear in such tables; in the studies checked, an unresolved V gene covers under half of the shortfall, and the cause of the remainder is unknown. That table furnishes V, J and clone size, whereas the DNA furnished D and trimming. The sample table shows about 380,000 clones, and roughly four fifths are seen once. The biggest ten clones account for about 7.1% of the sample.

In light of the paper, this sample's treatment or condition label describes: around 19 received Ad26.COV2.S at low or high dose, single or two shots; about five received placebo; per-sample allocation not given. For vaccine and placebo recipients, repertoires were sequenced using samples collected on day 63 after the first injection. Cohort 1b enrolled about two dozen adults aged 18-55 years at a single site in Boston, USA, between 29 July and 7 August 2020. Ad26.COV2.S consisted of a replication-incompetent adenovirus type 26 vector by which a prefusion-stabilized SARS-CoV-2 spike protein from the original Wuhan strain was expressed. In the case of this clone: What this receptor recognizes is not known. One base away there is no much larger clone; base qualities are not given.

From the germline V gene, CDR1 is SGDLS and CDR2 is YYNGEE. Including the terminal cysteine and phenylalanine, the CDR3 comprises 16 residues. The only DNA kept is the CDR3, 48 bases in frame from the first base. Trimming leaves V shorter by 6 bases and J shorter by 1 base, with the junction holding 9 bases beyond the gene matches. The chain is made from TRBV9 and TRBJ2-2, with 7 junctional bases fitting TRBD1. This TCR was recovered from a person aged 18 to 59 who received the Ad26.COV2.S COVID-19 vaccine or a placebo. Sequenced here: peripheral blood, sampled in a trial of Ad26.COV2.S vaccine versus placebo. At the DNA level, the sequence is TGTGCCAGCAACCCAAGGGGGCGGATGAACACCGGGGAGCTGTTTTTT. It translates as CASNPRGRMNTGELFF.